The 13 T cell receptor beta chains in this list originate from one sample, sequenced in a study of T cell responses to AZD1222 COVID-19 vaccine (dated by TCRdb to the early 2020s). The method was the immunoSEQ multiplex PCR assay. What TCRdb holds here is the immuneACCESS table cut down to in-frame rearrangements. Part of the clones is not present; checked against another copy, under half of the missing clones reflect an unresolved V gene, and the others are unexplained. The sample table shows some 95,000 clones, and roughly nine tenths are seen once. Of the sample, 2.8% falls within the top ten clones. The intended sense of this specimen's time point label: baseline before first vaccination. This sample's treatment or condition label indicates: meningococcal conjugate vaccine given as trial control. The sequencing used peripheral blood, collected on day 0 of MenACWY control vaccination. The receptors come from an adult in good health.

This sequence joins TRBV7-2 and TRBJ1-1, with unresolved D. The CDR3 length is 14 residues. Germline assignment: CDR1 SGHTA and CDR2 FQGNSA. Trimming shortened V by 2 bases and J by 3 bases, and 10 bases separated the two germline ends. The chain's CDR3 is CASSLQFTDTEAFF. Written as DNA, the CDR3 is TGTGCCAGCAGCTTACAATTTACGGACACTGAAGCTTTCTTT.

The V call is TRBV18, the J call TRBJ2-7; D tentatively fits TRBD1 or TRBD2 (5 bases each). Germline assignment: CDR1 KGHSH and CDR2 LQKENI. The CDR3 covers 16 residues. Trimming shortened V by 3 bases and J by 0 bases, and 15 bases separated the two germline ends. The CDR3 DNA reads TGTGCCAGCTCACCCAACGCGCAGGGAGTCTCCTACGAGCAGTACTTC. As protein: CASSPNAQGVSYEQYF.

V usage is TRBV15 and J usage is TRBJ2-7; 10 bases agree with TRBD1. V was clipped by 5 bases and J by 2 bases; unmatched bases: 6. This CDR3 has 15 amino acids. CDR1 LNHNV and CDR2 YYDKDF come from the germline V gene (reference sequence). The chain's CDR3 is CATSSWDRGTYEQYF. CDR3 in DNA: TGTGCCACCAGCTCCTGGGACAGGGGAACCTACGAGCAGTACTTC.

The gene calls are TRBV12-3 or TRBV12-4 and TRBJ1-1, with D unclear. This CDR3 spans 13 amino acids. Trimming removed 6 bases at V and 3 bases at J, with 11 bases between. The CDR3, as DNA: TGTGCCAGCAGCCCGGACTGGTACACTGAAGCTTTCTTT. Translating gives CASSPDWYTEAFF.

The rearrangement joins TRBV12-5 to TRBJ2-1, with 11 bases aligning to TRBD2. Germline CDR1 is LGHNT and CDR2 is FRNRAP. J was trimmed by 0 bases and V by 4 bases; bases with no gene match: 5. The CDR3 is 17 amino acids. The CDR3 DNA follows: TGTGCTAGTGGTTGGTCTCTAGCGGGGGGCTCCTACAATGAGCAGTTCTTC. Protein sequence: CASGWSLAGGSYNEQFF.

CDR3 coding DNA: TGTGCCAGTAGTACGATCCCAAGACTAGCGAAAAACATTCAGTACTTC. Its protein is CASSTIPRLAKNIQYF. The chain uses TRBV19 and TRBJ2-4; TRBD2 matches 8 bases. Per germline, CDR1 LNHDA and CDR2 SQIVND (reference sequence). This CDR3 has 16 residues. V trimming: 4 bases; J trimming: 4 bases; junction bases outside the gene matches: 9.

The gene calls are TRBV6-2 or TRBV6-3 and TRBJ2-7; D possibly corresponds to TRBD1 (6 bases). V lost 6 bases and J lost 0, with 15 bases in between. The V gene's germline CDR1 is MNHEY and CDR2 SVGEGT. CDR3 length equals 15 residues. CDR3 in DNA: TGTGCCAGCAGCCTCGAGGGGGAGAGCTCCTACGAGCAGTACTTC. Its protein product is CASSLEGESSYEQYF.

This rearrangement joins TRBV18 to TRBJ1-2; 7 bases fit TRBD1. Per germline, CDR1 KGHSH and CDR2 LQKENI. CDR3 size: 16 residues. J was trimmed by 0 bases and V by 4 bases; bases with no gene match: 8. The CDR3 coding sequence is TGTGCCAGCTCACGTGGACAGGCGAGAGCTAACTATGGCTACACCTTC. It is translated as CASSRGQARANYGYTF. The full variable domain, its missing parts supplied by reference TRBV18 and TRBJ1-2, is NAGVMQNPRHLVRRRGQEARLRCSPMKGHSHVYWYRQLPEEGLKFMVYLQKENIIDESGMPKERFSAEFPKEGPSILRIQQVVRGDSAAYFCASSRGQARANYGYTFGSGTRLTVV.

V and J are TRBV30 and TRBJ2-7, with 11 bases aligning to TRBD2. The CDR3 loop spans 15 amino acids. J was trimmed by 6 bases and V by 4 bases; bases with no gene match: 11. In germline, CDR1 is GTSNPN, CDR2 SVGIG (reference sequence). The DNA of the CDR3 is TGTGCCTGGAAGGGGACTAGCGGAGTGAGAGGCGAGCAGTACTTC. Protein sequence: CAWKGTSGVRGEQYF.

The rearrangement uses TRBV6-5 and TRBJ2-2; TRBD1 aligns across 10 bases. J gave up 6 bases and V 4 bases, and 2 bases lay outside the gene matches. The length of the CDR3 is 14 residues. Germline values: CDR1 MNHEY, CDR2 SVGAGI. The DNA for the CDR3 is TGTGCCAGCAGTTCCGGGACAGGGGCCGGGGAGCTGTTTTTT. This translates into CASSSGTGAGELFF.

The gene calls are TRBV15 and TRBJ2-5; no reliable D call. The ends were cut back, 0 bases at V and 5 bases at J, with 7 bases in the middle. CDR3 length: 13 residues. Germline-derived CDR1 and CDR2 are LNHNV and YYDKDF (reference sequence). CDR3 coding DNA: TGTGCCACCAGCAGAGATCCCGCTGAGACCCAGTACTTC. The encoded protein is CATSRDPAETQYF.

The DNA of the CDR3 is TGTGCCTGTGGTGGCAGCTCCTACGAGCAGTACTTC. Translated, it gives CACGGSSYEQYF. V usage is TRBV30 and J usage is TRBJ2-7; no reliable D call. The CDR3 runs 12 residues. The V and J ends lost 6 bases and 0 bases respectively, with 9 bases between them. Germline values: CDR1 GTSNPN, CDR2 SVGIG (reference sequence).

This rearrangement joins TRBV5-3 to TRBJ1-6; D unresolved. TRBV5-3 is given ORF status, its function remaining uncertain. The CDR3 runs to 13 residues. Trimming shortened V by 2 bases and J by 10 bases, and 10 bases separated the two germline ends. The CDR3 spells CARSFVTRSPLHF. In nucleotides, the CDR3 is TGTGCCAGAAGCTTCGTCACCAGATCACCCCTCCACTTT.